This T cell receptor (beta chain) came from a study of post-analysis software for immune sequencing data. cDNA libraries for TCR beta contained unique molecular identifiers. TCRdb re-analysed the PCR reads in MiXCR, keeping a single row per CDR3 protein. The data contain more than 450,000 distinct CDR3 sequences, 44% of them singletons. With regard to this clonotype: Its antigen is undetermined.

Study observations and caveats: A handful of TRBV segments appeared more often in patients than in controls, and TRBV5-6, TRBV5-1 and TRBV20-1 were among these.

The CDR3 is made up of 14 amino acids. V lost 9 bases and J lost 5, with 17 bases in between. The germline CDR1 and CDR2 sequences are ENHRY and SYGVKD. The chain uses TRBV10-3 and TRBJ1-5; TRBD1 might be the D (6 bases). Sequences were obtained from blood. This sequence was found in a girl aged 5-17 years with multiple sclerosis. For the CDR3, the DNA is TGTGCCATTGGGTTTTTGGGGGCCGATCAGCCCCAGCATTTT. Translation: CAIGFLGADQPQHF.